These 25 T cell receptor beta chains originate from one sample sequenced in a study of PD-1 blockade in mismatch repair-deficient tumors. Clones were read by immunoSEQ multiplex PCR, and TCRdb kept only the in-frame ones, dropping some. The sample lists some 100,000 clones; approximately 80% were seen once. The sample in question was peripheral blood, obtained roughly 35 weeks after starting pembrolizumab. The receptor set was obtained from an adult with mismatch repair-deficient cancer.

The chain has TRBV19 and TRBJ1-4; D uncertain. CDR1 is LNHDA and CDR2 is SQIVND in the germline V gene (reference sequence). This CDR3 region has 14 residues. V lost 10 bases to trimming and J lost 3 bases, with 15 bases between them. CDR3 sequence: CATTATTPNEKLFF. CDR3 coding DNA: TGTGCCACCACAGCGACAACTCCTAATGAAAAACTGTTTTTT.

V gene TRBV27 combines with J gene TRBJ2-1, with D tentatively TRBD1 or TRBD2 (6 bases each). V dropped 6 bases and J dropped 9 bases, with 15 bases sitting between them. CDR3 length: 13 amino acids. Germline lookup yields CDR1 MNHEY and CDR2 SMNVEV (reference sequence). This CDR3 reads CASSPSWGAEQFF. The CDR3 DNA follows: TGTGCCAGCAGCCCCTCCTGGGGGGCTGAGCAGTTCTTC.

This rearrangement joins TRBV7-3 to TRBJ2-3; D gene uncertain. Trimming removed 5 bases from V and 6 bases from J, with 21 bases in between. The CDR3 consists of 16 residues. Per germline, CDR1 SGHTA and CDR2 FQGTGA. The CDR3 DNA is TGTGCCAGCAGCCCTGGCGGACGTTCTTCCCCCGATACGCAGTATTTT. Translated, it gives CASSPGGRSSPDTQYF.

In its sample, this clone was seen a few times. This chain uses TRBV5-1 with TRBJ2-7; 8 nucleotides match TRBD1. The CDR3 extends over 15 amino acids. Germline V gene lookup returns CDR1 SGHRS and CDR2 YFSETQ. The junction had 8 bases not matched to a gene; V was cut back by 0 bases and J by 6 bases. The CDR3 loop reads CASSLGGQEHFEQYF. As DNA, the CDR3 is TGCGCCAGCAGCTTGGGGGGACAGGAGCACTTCGAGCAGTACTTC.

A remark on this clone: A junction end diverges from the germline sequence, so it may reflect a read error. The chain couples TRBV7-7 to TRBJ1-4, with TRBD1 matching over 7 bases. Per the germline V gene, CDR1 is SSHAT and CDR2 is FNYEAQ (reference sequence). This CDR3 spans 15 amino acids. CDR3 bases: TGTGCTAGCAGCGTAGGGACAGCCCAAGATGGAAAACTGTTTTTT. Translated: CASSVGTAQDGKLFF. Using reference TRBV7-7 and TRBJ1-4 for the parts outside the CDR3, the full variable domain is GAGVSQSPRYKVTKRGQDVTLRCDPISSHATLYWYQQALGQGPEFLTYFNYEAQPDKSGLPSDRFSAERPEGSISTLTIQRTEQRDSAMYRCASSVGTAQDGKLFFGSGTQLSVL.

This clone is medium-sized. V is TRBV28 and J is TRBJ2-5; D tentatively reads TRBD1 or TRBD2 (5 bases each). V lost 1 base to trimming and J lost 0 bases, with 21 bases between them. Germline lookup yields CDR1 MDHEN and CDR2 SYDVKM. The length of the CDR3 is 19 residues. The CDR3 reads CASSLYSATGWRNQETQYF. As DNA, the CDR3 is TGTGCCAGCAGTTTATATAGTGCTACAGGATGGAGGAACCAAGAGACCCAGTACTTC.

This clone was observed a handful of times. CDR3 in amino acids: CASSEWLAYEQYF. The DNA of the CDR3 is TGTGCCAGCAGTGAGTGGCTAGCCTACGAGCAGTACTTC. The chain has TRBV2 and TRBJ2-7; D remains unclear. V lost 3 bases, J lost 2 bases, and 8 bases lay in between. CDR3 length equals 13 residues. Germline-derived CDR1 and CDR2 are SNHLY and FYNNEI. Using reference TRBV2 and TRBJ2-7 for the parts outside the CDR3, the full variable domain is EPEVTQTPSHQVTQMGQEVILRCVPISNHLYFYWYRQILGQKVEFLVSFYNNEISEKSEIFDDQFSVERPDGSNFTLKIRSTKLEDSAMYFCASSEWLAYEQYFGPGTRLTVT.

The chain links TRBV7-8 to TRBJ1-5, with a possible D match to TRBD1 (5 bases). The CDR3 covers 19 residues. Germline-derived CDR1 and CDR2 are SGHVS and FQNEAQ. Trimming removed 1 base at V and 2 bases at J, with 21 bases between. CDR3 residues: CASSLVGRGGKGGNQPQHF. The DNA for the CDR3 is TGTGCCAGCAGCTTAGTTGGGAGGGGAGGGAAGGGTGGCAATCAGCCCCAGCATTTT.

This clone was counted only a few times. V and J are TRBV7-2 and TRBJ1-4; 7 positions agree with TRBD1. The CDR3 has 16 residues. V was clipped by 3 bases and J by 7 bases; unmatched bases: 11. Germline-derived CDR1 and CDR2 are SGHTA and FQGNSA. The CDR3 DNA sequence: TGTGCCAGCAGCTTGGATCCACAGGGGCGGGGTGAAAAACTGTTTTTT. This sequence encodes CASSLDPQGRGEKLFF.

The gene calls are TRBV28 and TRBJ2-7; a possible D gene is TRBD1 (5 bases). The germline gives CDR1 MDHEN, CDR2 SYDVKM. The CDR3 contains 12 residues. V shed 6 bases and J shed 5 bases, with 11 bases lying between them. The CDR3 is CASSLKGDEQYF. In nucleotides, the CDR3 is TGTGCCAGCAGCCTAAAAGGGGACGAGCAGTACTTC.

The V gene is TRBV7-3, the J gene TRBJ2-3; 8 positions match TRBD2. V was clipped by 5 bases and J by 4 bases; unmatched bases: 8. Per germline, CDR1 SGHTA and CDR2 FQGTGA. This CDR3 comprises 15 residues. The CDR3 is CASSALAGSADTQYF. The CDR3 region has the DNA TGTGCCAGCAGCGCCTTAGCGGGGTCCGCAGATACGCAGTATTTT.

The V gene is TRBV27, the J gene TRBJ2-7; no firm D call. The V gene lost 0 bases and the J gene lost 1 base, with 13 bases spanning the gap. The CDR3 spans 16 residues. Germline V gene data show CDR1 as MNHEY and CDR2 as SMNVEV (reference sequence). The CDR3 is CASSLSTSSVSYEQYF. DNA of the CDR3: TGTGCCAGCAGTTTATCGACCTCTTCGGTTTCCTACGAGCAGTACTTC.

The chain couples TRBV11-1 to TRBJ2-5, with D perhaps matching TRBD1 (5 bases). V lost 1 base and J 0 bases, leaving 9 bases between the germline ends. The CDR3 has 15 amino acids. Germline V CDR1 and CDR2: SGHAT, FQDESV (reference sequence). This CDR3 reads CASSLGTSYQETQYF. CDR3 sequence (DNA): TGTGCCAGCAGCTTAGGGACATCGTACCAAGAGACCCAGTACTTC.

The V gene is TRBV5-4, the J gene TRBJ2-2; D is unclear. CDR3 length: 15 residues. The V end was cut by 0 bases, the J end by 5 bases, with 11 bases between. Germline values: CDR1 SGHNT, CDR2 YYREEE (reference sequence). CDR3 sequence reads: CASSLDGPLTGELFF. Written as DNA, the CDR3 is TGTGCCAGCAGCTTGGATGGACCCTTGACCGGGGAGCTGTTTTTT.

V usage is TRBV7-2 and J usage is TRBJ1-1; no reliable D call. The ends were cut back, 7 bases at V and 3 bases at J, with 18 bases in the middle. CDR3 length: 15 residues. The germline V gene encodes CDR1 SGHTA and CDR2 FQGNSA. CDR3 nucleotides: TGTGCCAGCACCCCAAGAGATCCAGTGTACACTGAAGCTTTCTTT. The encoded protein is CASTPRDPVYTEAFF.

The gene calls are TRBV21-1 and TRBJ1-4; the tabulated D call, TRBD1, remains unverified against the DNA. TRBV21-1 is assigned pseudogene status. This CDR3 is 14 amino acids long. CDR3 nucleotide sequence: TGTGCCAGCAGCACCGGACAGGGCCTCCTAACAATGTTTTTT. Translated, it gives CASSTGQGLLTMFF.

This chain joins TRBV5-1 and TRBJ1-1; D remains ambiguous. Germline loops: CDR1 SGHRS, CDR2 YFSETQ. Trimming cost V 3 bases and J 1 base, with 7 bases left between them. This CDR3 region has 13 residues. The CDR3, as DNA: TGCGCCAGCAGCTGGACGGCGAACACTGAAGCTTTCTTT. Translating gives CASSWTANTEAFF.

V and J are TRBV28 and TRBJ2-1; 13 bases are a match to TRBD2. The junction had 5 bases not matched to a gene; V was cut back by 3 bases and J by 6 bases. This CDR3 is built from 16 residues. Germline CDR1 MDHEN, CDR2 SYDVKM. The CDR3, as DNA: TGTGCCAGCAGTTTCCCGACTAGCGGGGGGAGCAATGAGCAGTTCTTC. Translation gives CASSFPTSGGSNEQFF.

The V and J genes are TRBV7-3 and TRBJ2-1, with a weak D call TRBD1 (6 bases). The CDR3 loop spans 13 amino acids. Trimming stripped 4 bases from V and 7 bases from J, with 11 bases between. Germline CDR1 SGHTA, CDR2 FQGTGA. The CDR3 loop is CASSSTGWNEQFF. The CDR3 DNA sequence: TGTGCCAGCAGCTCTACAGGGTGGAATGAGCAGTTCTTC.

In its sample, this clone was seen once. This chain uses TRBV4-1 with TRBJ2-1; 14 bases line up with TRBD2. CDR3 length: 16 residues. From germline, CDR1 is MGHRA and CDR2 YSYEKL. The V segment lost 4 bases and the J segment 8 bases; nucleotides outside the gene matches: 7. Written as DNA, the CDR3 is TGCGCCAGCAGCCGAAGGGGACTAGCGGGAGTCGATGAGCAGTTCTTC. Protein sequence: CASSRRGLAGVDEQFF.

V usage is TRBV15 and J usage is TRBJ1-4, with 8 nucleotides matching TRBD1. V was clipped by 2 bases and J by 3 bases; unmatched bases: 5. The CDR3 totals 16 residues. In germline, CDR1 is LNHNV, CDR2 YYDKDF (reference sequence). CDR3 DNA sequence: TGTGCCACCAGCAGAATAAGGACAGGGCCTAATGAAAAACTGTTTTTT. This sequence encodes CATSRIRTGPNEKLFF.

CDR3 amino acids: CASSLEFELNGVETQYF. For the CDR3, the DNA is TGTGCCAGCAGCTTGGAATTTGAATTAAATGGAGTGGAGACCCAGTACTTC. The genes are TRBV5-6 and TRBJ2-5; the D is unclear. Germline CDR1 and CDR2: SGHDT and YYEEEE. The CDR3 extends over 17 amino acids. Trimming stripped 0 bases from V and 5 bases from J, with 20 bases between. Using reference TRBV5-6 and TRBJ2-5 for the parts outside the CDR3, the full variable domain is DAGVTQSPTHLIKTRGQQVTLRCSPKSGHDTVSWYQQALGQGPQFIFQYYEEEERQRGNFPDRFSGHQFPNYSSELNVNALLLGDSALYLCASSLEFELNGVETQYFGPGTRLLVL.

V gene TRBV19 combines with J gene TRBJ1-4, with 7 bases that match TRBD1. V was clipped by 3 bases and J by 7 bases; unmatched bases: 8. The CDR3 spans 15 residues. Germline V lookup: CDR1 LNHDA, CDR2 SQIVND (reference sequence). CDR3 coding DNA: TGTGCCAGTAGTATTGGACAGGCAGGGAGTGAAAAACTGTTTTTT. Its protein is CASSIGQAGSEKLFF.

V usage is TRBV9 and J usage is TRBJ1-5; D is possibly TRBD1 (5 bases). The V gene lost 0 bases and the J gene lost 4 bases, with 11 bases spanning the gap. The germline CDR1 and CDR2 sequences are SGDLS and YYNGEE. The CDR3 has 15 residues. The CDR3: CASSVAGGKNQPQHF. The CDR3 nucleotides are TGTGCCAGCAGCGTAGCCGGGGGGAAAAATCAGCCCCAGCATTTT.

The chain links TRBV13 to TRBJ1-1; no firm D call. The CDR3 covers 12 residues. Trimming removed 3 bases from V and 3 bases from J, with 5 bases in between. Germline values: CDR1 PRHDT, CDR2 FYEKMQ (reference sequence). The CDR3 DNA reads as TGTGCCAGCAGCTTGCAGGACACTGAAGCTTTCTTT. This sequence encodes CASSLQDTEAFF.